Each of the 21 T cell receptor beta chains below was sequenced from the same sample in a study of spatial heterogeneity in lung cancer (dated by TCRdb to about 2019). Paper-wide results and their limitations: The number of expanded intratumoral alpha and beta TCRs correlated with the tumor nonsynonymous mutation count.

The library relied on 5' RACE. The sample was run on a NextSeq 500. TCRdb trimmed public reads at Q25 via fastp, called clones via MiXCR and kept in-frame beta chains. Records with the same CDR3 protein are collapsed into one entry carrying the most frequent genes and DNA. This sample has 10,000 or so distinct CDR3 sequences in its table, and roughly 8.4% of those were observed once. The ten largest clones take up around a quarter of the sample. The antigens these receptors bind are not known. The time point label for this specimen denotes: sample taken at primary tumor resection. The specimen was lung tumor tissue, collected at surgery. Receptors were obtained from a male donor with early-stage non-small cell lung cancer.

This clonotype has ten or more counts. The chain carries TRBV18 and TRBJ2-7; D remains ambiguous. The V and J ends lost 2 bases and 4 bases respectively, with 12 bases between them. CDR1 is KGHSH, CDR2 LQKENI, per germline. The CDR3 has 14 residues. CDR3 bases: TGTGCCAGCTCACCATCTTCGGGTGGATACGAGCAGTACTTC. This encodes CASSPSSGGYEQYF.

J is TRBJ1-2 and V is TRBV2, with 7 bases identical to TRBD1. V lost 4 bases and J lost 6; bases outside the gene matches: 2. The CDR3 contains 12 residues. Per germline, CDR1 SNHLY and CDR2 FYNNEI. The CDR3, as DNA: TGTGCCAGCAGTGGACAGGGCCATGGCTACACCTTC. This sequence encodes CASSGQGHGYTF.

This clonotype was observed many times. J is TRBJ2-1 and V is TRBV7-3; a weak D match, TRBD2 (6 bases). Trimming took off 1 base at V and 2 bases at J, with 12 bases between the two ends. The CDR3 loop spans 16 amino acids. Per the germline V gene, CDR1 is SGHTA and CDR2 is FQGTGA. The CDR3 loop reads CASSLRAGMAYNEQFF. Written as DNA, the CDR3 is TGTGCCAGCAGCTTAAGAGCGGGCATGGCCTACAATGAGCAGTTCTTC.

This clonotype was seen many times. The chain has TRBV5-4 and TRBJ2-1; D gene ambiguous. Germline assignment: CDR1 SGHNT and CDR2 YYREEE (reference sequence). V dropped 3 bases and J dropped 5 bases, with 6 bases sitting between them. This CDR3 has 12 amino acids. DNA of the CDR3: TGTGCCAGCAGCTGGATGAACAATGAGCAGTTCTTC. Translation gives CASSWMNNEQFF.

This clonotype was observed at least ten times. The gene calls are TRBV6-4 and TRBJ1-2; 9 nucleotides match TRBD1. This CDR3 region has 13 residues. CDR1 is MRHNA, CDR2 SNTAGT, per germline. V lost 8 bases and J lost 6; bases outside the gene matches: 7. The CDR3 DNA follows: TGTGCCAGCCGTGGACAGGGGACTCATGGCTACACCTTC. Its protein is CASRGQGTHGYTF.

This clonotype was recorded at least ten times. The CDR3 is CASNPTGDYGYTF. The CDR3 DNA follows: TGTGCCAGCAATCCGACAGGGGACTATGGCTACACCTTC. The V gene is TRBV6-2 or TRBV6-3, the J gene TRBJ1-2, with TRBD1 matching over 8 bases. The CDR3 totals 13 residues. V lost 7 bases to trimming and J lost 3 bases; unmatched junction nucleotides: 4. From germline, CDR1 is MNHEY and CDR2 SVGEGT.

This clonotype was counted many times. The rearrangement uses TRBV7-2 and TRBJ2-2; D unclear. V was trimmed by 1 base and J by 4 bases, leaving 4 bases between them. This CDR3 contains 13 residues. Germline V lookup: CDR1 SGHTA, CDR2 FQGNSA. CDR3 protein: CASSLDSTGELFF. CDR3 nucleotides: TGTGCCAGCAGCTTAGACAGCACCGGGGAGCTGTTTTTT.

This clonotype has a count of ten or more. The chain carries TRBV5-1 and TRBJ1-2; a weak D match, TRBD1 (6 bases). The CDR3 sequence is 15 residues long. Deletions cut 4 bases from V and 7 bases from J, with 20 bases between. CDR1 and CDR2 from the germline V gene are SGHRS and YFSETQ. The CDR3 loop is CASSNGQLEISGYTF. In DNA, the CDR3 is TGCGCCAGCAGCAACGGACAGCTGGAGATCTCTGGCTACACCTTC.

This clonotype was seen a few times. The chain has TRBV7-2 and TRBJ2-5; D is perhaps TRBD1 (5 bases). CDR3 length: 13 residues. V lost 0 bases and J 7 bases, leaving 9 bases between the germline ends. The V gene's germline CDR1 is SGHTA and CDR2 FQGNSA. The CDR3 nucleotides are TGTGCCAGCAGCTTAGCGCTTCAGGGGACCCAGTACTTC. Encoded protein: CASSLALQGTQYF.

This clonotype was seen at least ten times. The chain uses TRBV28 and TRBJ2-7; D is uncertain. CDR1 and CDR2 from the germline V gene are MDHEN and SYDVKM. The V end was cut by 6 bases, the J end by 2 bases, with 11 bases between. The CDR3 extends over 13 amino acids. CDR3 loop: CASSKVLPYEQYF. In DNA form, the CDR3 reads TGTGCCAGCAGCAAGGTATTGCCCTACGAGCAGTACTTC.

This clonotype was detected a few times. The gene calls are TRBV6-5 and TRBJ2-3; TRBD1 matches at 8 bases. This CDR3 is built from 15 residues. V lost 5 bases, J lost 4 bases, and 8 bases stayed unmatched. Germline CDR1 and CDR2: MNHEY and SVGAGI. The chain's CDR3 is CASSREGQGADTQYF. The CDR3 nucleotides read TGTGCCAGCAGTCGCGAAGGACAGGGAGCAGATACGCAGTATTTT.

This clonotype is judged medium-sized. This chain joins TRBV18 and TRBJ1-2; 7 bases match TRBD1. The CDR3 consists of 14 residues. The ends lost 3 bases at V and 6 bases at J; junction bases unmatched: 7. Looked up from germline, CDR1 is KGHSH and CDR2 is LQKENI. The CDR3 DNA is TGTGCCAGCTCACCGAGACAGGGAGGCGATGGCTACACCTTC. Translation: CASSPRQGGDGYTF.

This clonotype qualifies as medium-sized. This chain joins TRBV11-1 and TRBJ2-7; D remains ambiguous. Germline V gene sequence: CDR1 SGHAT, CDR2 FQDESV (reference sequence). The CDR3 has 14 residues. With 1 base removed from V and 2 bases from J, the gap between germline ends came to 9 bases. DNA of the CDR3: TGTGCCAGCAGCTTAGGGGTCCTCACCTACGAGCAGTACTTC. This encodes CASSLGVLTYEQYF.

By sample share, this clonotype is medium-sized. CDR3 in amino acids: CASSLTGTGRYEQYF. CDR3 DNA sequence: TGTGCCAGCAGCCTAACCGGGACAGGGAGGTACGAGCAGTACTTC. This chain links TRBV3-1 with TRBJ2-7, with 9 bases that match TRBD1. Unmatched junction bases numbered 8, after V lost 4 bases and J lost 4 bases. From germline, CDR1 is LGHDT and CDR2 YNNKEL (reference sequence). This CDR3 has 15 amino acids.

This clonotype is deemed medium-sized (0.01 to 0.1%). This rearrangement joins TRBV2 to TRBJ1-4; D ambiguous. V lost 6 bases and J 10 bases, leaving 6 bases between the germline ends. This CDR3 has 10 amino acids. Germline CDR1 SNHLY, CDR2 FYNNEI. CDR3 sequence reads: CASRGRKLFF. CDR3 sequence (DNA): TGTGCCAGCAGGGGGAGAAAACTGTTTTTT.

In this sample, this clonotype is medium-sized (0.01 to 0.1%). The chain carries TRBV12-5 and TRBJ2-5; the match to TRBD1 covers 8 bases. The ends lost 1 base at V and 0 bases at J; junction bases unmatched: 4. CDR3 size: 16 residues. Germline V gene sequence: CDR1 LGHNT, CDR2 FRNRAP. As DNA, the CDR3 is TGTGCTAGTGGTTTGGGGACAGGGTCGAACCAAGAGACCCAGTACTTC. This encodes CASGLGTGSNQETQYF.

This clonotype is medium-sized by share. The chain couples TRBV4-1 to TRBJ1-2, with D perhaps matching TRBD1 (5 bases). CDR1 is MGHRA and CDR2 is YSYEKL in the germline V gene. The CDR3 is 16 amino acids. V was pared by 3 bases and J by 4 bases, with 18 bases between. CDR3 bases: TGCGCCAGCAGCCAGGGGCTTAAAAGACTTAGCTATGGCTACACCTTC. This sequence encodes CASSQGLKRLSYGYTF.

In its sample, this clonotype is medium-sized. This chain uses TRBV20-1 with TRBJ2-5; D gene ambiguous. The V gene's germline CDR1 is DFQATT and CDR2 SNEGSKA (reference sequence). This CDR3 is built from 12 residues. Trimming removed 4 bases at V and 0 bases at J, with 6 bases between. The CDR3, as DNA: TGCAGTGCTACTGGTCACCAAGAGACCCAGTACTTC. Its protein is CSATGHQETQYF.

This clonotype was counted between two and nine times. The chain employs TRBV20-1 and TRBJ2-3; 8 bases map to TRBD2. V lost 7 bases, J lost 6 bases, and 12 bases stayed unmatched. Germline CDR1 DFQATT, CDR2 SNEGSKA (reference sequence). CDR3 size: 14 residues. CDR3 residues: CSGELAAFRDTQYF. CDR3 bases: TGCAGTGGAGAACTAGCGGCCTTTCGGGATACGCAGTATTTT.

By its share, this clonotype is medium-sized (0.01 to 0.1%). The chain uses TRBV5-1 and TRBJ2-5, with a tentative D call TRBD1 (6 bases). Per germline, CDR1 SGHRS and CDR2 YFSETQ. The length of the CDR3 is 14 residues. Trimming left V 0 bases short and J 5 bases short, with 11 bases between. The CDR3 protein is CASSLVVGGETQYF. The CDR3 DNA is TGCGCCAGCAGCTTGGTTGTTGGGGGCGAGACCCAGTACTTC.

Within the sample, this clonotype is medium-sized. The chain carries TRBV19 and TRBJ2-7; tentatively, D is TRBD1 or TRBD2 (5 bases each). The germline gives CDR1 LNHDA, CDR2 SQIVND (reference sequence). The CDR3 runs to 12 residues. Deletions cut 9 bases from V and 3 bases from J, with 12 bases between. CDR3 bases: TGTGCCAGCCGGGGACCGCACTACGAGCAGTACTTC. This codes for CASRGPHYEQYF.